The subject of this entry is one T cell receptor (beta chain). Its antigen is currently unknown. These data are taken from a study of T cell responses to AZD1222 COVID-19 vaccine. Regarding the study as a whole: Two AZD1222 doses significantly raised spike-specific TCR breadth and depth over controls. AZD1222 recipients seropositive at baseline numbered only five or six. Spike was spanned by vaccine-associated CD4 TCRs, which were dominant at 160-218 and 743-854.

This table comes from immunoSEQ multiplex PCR, and its TCRdb copy is limited to in-frame clones, with some not included. The sample records just over 150,000 clones, 90% being singletons. Germline V gene data show CDR1 as MNHEY and CDR2 as SMNVEV (reference sequence). The CDR3 contains 16 residues. The germline V and J ends were trimmed by 3 bases and 4 bases, with 16 bases remaining between them. The rearrangement joins TRBV27 to TRBJ2-1; D gene ambiguous. The sequence was collected from an adult in good health. Specimen: peripheral blood, collected on day 0 of AZD1222 vaccination. CDR3 coding DNA: TGTGCCAGCAGTTTGTTCGCAGTGCCGCCTTACAATGAGCAGTTCTTC. Protein sequence: CASSLFAVPPYNEQFF.